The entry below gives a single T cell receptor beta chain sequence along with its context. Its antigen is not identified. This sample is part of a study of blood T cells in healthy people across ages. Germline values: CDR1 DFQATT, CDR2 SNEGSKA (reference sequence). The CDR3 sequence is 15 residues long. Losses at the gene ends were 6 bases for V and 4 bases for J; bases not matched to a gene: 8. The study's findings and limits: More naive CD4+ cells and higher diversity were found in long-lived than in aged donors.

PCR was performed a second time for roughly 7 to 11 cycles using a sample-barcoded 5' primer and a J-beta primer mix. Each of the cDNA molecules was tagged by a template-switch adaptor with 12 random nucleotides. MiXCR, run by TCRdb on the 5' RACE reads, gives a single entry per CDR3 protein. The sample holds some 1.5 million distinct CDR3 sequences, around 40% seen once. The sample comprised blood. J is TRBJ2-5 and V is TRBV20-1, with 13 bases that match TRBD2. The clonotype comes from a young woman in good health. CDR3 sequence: CSARLAGGLGETQYF. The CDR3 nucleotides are TGCAGTGCCCGACTAGCGGGAGGACTCGGAGAGACCCAGTACTTC.